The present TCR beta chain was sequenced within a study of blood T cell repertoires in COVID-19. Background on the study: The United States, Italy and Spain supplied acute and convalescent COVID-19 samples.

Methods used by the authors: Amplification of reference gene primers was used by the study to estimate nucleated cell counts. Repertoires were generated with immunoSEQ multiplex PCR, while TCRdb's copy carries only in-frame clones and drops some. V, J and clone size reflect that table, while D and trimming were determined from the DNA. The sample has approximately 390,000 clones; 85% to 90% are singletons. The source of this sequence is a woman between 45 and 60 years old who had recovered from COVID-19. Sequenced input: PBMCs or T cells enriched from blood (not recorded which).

The CDR3 nucleotides read TGCGCCAGCAGCCAAGCCCCACAGGGGCACTCCTATAATTCACCCCTCCACTTT. Translation gives CASSQAPQGHSYNSPLHF. This rearrangement joins TRBV4-1 to TRBJ1-6, with 7 bases that match TRBD1. The CDR3 runs 18 residues. Germline CDR1 reads MGHRA; CDR2 reads YSYEKL. V dropped 1 base and J dropped 0; count of bases not matched to a gene: 6.